This T cell receptor beta chain is from a study of early T cells in non-severe SARS-CoV-2 infection. On the study more broadly: With bulk RNA from unsorted whole blood as input, sequencing yielded unpaired chains.

The CDR3 loop spans 15 amino acids. Trimming left V 3 bases short and J 0 bases short, with 11 bases between. Per the germline V gene, CDR1 is DFQATT and CDR2 is SNEGSKA (reference sequence). Study-wide results and limits: VDJdb-based matching was biased toward anti-spike CD8 responses and missed private and CD4 specificities.

This clonotype was detected many times. The target antigen is unknown. Researchers tagged individual cDNA molecules with unique molecular identifiers. TCRdb used MiXCR to reprocess the 5' RACE reads, holding one entry per CDR3 protein. The profile shows 87,000 or so distinct CDR3 sequences, around 15% of them singletons. The sequencing sample was made of whole blood. The receptor was derived from an adult who was a healthcare worker with PCR-confirmed SARS-CoV-2 infection or an uninfected control (not recorded which). J is TRBJ1-4 and V is TRBV20-1; D gene ambiguous. CDR3 residues: CSASWSSATNEKLFF. CDR3 in DNA: TGCAGTGCTAGTTGGTCATCCGCAACTAATGAAAAACTGTTTTTT.